One sample yielded the 13 T cell receptor beta chains listed below, sequenced in a study of blood T cell repertoires in COVID-19. Sequenced by immunoSEQ multiplex PCR; TCRdb stores in-frame clones only, minus some. The repertoire has roughly 150,000 clones, 78% of them found once; the top ten carry roughly 11%. Sample: peripheral blood. The receptors here all came from a man aged 55 to 70 who had recovered from COVID-19.

This chain joins TRBV29-1 and TRBJ2-7; maybe TRBD1 (5 bases). The CDR3 length is 12 residues. Germline loops: CDR1 SQVTM, CDR2 ANQGSEA. Trimming stripped 6 bases from V and 6 bases from J, with 15 bases between. CDR3 loop: CSVLLDRGEQYF. Written as DNA, the CDR3 is TGCAGCGTCCTACTTGATAGGGGCGAGCAGTACTTC.

The chain links TRBV5-6 to TRBJ2-7; 8 nucleotides agree with TRBD2. The V segment lost 6 bases and the J segment 3 bases; nucleotides outside the gene matches: 8. Germline V CDR1 and CDR2: SGHDT, YYEEEE. CDR3 length equals 14 residues. In DNA form, the CDR3 reads TGTGCCAGCACACTCCCCGGGGGGGGCTACGAGCAGTACTTC. Its protein is CASTLPGGGYEQYF.

The rearrangement joins TRBV6-2 or TRBV6-3 to TRBJ2-1, with D maybe TRBD2 (5 bases). Germline values: CDR1 MNHEY, CDR2 SVGEGT. The CDR3 length is 16 residues. Trimming took off 2 bases at V and 3 bases at J, with 14 bases between the two ends. In DNA, the CDR3 is TGTGCCAGCAGTTACGGACTTTCGAACAGCTACAATGAGCAGTTCTTC. Translation gives CASSYGLSNSYNEQFF.

J is TRBJ1-2 and V is TRBV28; no clear D. CDR1 is MDHEN and CDR2 is SYDVKM in the germline V gene. The CDR3 spans 14 residues. V was shortened by 6 bases and J by 3 bases, with 14 bases between the two germline ends. The CDR3 region is CASSSPGGYYGYTF. DNA of the CDR3: TGTGCCAGCAGCTCTCCGGGCGGGTACTATGGCTACACCTTC.

The V call is TRBV21-1, the J call TRBJ2-3; TRBD1 was called by the table and not checked on the DNA. TRBV21-1 is termed a pseudogene. The CDR3 spans 17 residues. The CDR3 DNA is TGTGCCAGCACCCCCTGGGTGACAGTGACGAGTATAGATACGCAGTATTTT. It specifies CASTPWVTVTSIDTQYF.

V and J are TRBV4-1 and TRBJ1-2, with 12 bases fitting TRBD1. CDR1 is MGHRA, CDR2 YSYEKL, per germline. The CDR3 extends over 15 amino acids. The ends lost 5 bases at V and 8 bases at J; junction bases unmatched: 9. The CDR3 coding sequence is TGCGCCAGCAGCGACCGGGACAGGGGGCTCGGGGGCTACACCTTC. Amino acids: CASSDRDRGLGGYTF.

In nucleotides, the CDR3 is TGTGCCAGCAGTTCCCCTCCACAGGGGGCGCACTCGTTAGGAAACACCATATATTTT. The encoded protein is CASSSPPQGAHSLGNTIYF. This chain uses TRBV28 with TRBJ1-3; 9 bases map to TRBD1. The V gene end was trimmed by 4 bases and the J gene end by 4 bases; junction bases not matched to a gene: 17. The germline V gene encodes CDR1 MDHEN and CDR2 SYDVKM. The CDR3 runs 19 residues. Full variable domain (rest looked up from reference TRBV28 and TRBJ1-3): DVKVTQSSRYLVKRTGEKVFLECVQDMDHENMFWYRQDPGLGLRLIYFSYDVKMKEKGDIPEGYSVSREKKERFSLILESASTNQTSMYLCASSSPPQGAHSLGNTIYFGEGSWLTVV.

The chain combines TRBV7-2 with TRBJ2-3, with D tentatively TRBD2 (5 bases). Per germline, CDR1 SGHTA and CDR2 FQGNSA. This CDR3 has 14 residues. Trimming stripped 5 bases from V and 5 bases from J, with 14 bases between. Here the CDR3 reads CASSIPGRGDTQYF. In DNA form, the CDR3 reads TGTGCCAGCAGCATCCCGGGAAGAGGAGATACGCAGTATTTT.

The sample holds one count of this clone. The chain carries TRBV2 and TRBJ2-7, with 11 bases fitting TRBD1. V was pared by 7 bases and J by 7 bases, with 12 bases of the junction left unmatched. Germline CDR1 is SNHLY and CDR2 is FYNNEI. The CDR3 loop spans 15 amino acids. Written as DNA, the CDR3 is TGTGCCAGCATGACCCCCGGACAGGGGGCAAAGGAGCAGTACTTC. Translating it yields CASMTPGQGAKEQYF.

This clone was counted a single time. The gene calls are TRBV19 and TRBJ2-3, with D possibly matching TRBD2 (5 bases). CDR3 length equals 12 residues. The V gene's germline CDR1 is LNHDA and CDR2 SQIVND (reference sequence). V was pared by 6 bases and J by 4 bases, with 8 bases between. The CDR3, as DNA: TGTGCCAGTAGCGGGATCTCAGATACGCAGTATTTT. Translating gives CASSGISDTQYF.

The rearrangement links TRBV28 to TRBJ1-4; D is perhaps TRBD1 (5 bases). With 8 bases removed from V and 10 bases from J, the gap between germline ends came to 23 bases. The germline CDR1 and CDR2 sequences are MDHEN and SYDVKM. The CDR3 is made up of 15 amino acids. CDR3 residues: CASSWGRTSSGKLFF. Written as DNA, the CDR3 is TGTGCCAGCTCCTGGGGCCGGACGTCGTCTGGAAAACTGTTTTTT.

The rearrangement uses TRBV7-2 and TRBJ2-3; 8 bases fit TRBD2. Germline CDR1 reads SGHTA; CDR2 reads FQGNSA. The junction had 9 bases not matched to a gene; V was cut back by 5 bases and J by 5 bases. The CDR3 has 15 amino acids. The CDR3 DNA reads TGTGCCAGCAGCCAAGCGGGGGCGAGGCTAGATACGCAGTATTTT. It encodes CASSQAGARLDTQYF.

V and J are TRBV3-1 (or the pseudogene TRBV3-2) and TRBJ1-6, with D maybe TRBD1 (5 bases). This CDR3 comprises 15 residues. With 2 bases removed from V and 10 bases from J, the gap between germline ends came to 15 bases. Germline CDR1 reads LGHDT; CDR2 reads YNNKEL (reference sequence). The CDR3 nucleotides read TGTGCCAGCAGCCAACAAATCGGTGCAGGGTCACCCCTCCACTTT. Its translation is CASSQQIGAGSPLHF.